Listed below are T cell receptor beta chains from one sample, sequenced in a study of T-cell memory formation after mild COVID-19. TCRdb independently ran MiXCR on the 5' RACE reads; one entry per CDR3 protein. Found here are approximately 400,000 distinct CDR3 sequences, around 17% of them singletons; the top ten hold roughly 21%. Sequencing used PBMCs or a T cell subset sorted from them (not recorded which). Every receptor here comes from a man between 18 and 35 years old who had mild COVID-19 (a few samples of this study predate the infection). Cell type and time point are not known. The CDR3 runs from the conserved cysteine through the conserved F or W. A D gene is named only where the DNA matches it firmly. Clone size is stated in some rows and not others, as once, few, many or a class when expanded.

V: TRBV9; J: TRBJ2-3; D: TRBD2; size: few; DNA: TGTGCCAGCAGCGTTAGCGGGGACCCAGATACGCAGTATTTT; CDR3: CASSVSGDPDTQYF
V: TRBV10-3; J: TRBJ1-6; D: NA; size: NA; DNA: TGTGCCATCGCTAAGGGCTCCTATAATTCACCCCTCCACTTT; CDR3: CAIAKGSYNSPLHF
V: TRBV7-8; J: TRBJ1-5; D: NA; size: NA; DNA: TGTGCCAGCAGCAACTACAGGGCGGCTCGTGTAGCGGCCCAGCATTTT; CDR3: CASSNYRAARVAAQHF
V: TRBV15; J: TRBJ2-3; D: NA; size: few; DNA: TGTGCCACCAGCAGACCGACGGGGACGACAGATACGCAGTATTTT; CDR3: CATSRPTGTTDTQYF
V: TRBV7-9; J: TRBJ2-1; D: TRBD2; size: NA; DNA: TGTGCCAGCAGCTCCGTTATGGGGGGGAAGGACAATGAGCAGTTCTTC; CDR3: CASSSVMGGKDNEQFF
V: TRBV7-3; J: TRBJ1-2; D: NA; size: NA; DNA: TGTGCCAGCAGCCCAGATGGCAGACGTTATGGCTACACCTTC; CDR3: CASSPDGRRYGYTF
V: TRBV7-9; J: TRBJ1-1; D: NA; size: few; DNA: TGTGCCAGCGGCCGGTCGAACACTGAAGCTTTCTTT; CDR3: CASGRSNTEAFF
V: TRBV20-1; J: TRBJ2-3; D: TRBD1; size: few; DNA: TGCAGTGCCCTGACCGGGACAGGCACAGATACGCAGTATTTT; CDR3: CSALTGTGTDTQYF
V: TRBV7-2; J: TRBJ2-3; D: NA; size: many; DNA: TGTGCCAGCAGCTTAGAGTCCAGGACAGATACGCAGTATTTT; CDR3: CASSLESRTDTQYF
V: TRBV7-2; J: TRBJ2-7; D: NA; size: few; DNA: TGTGCCAGCAGCTTAGACAGGGCCGAGCAGTACTTC; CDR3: CASSLDRAEQYF
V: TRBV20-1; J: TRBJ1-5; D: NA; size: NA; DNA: TGCAGTGGGAGAGGGGATAGCAATCAGCCCCAGCATTTT; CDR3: CSGRGDSNQPQHF
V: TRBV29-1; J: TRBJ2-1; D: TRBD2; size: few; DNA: TGCAGCGTTGGAGGAATAGGGCAAGCGGGGAGCTCCTACAATGAGCAGTTCTTC; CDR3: CSVGGIGQAGSSYNEQFF
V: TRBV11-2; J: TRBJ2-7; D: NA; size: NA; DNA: TGTGCCAGCAGCTTAGCCCCGCAGGGCGAGGACGAGCAGTACTTC; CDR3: CASSLAPQGEDEQYF
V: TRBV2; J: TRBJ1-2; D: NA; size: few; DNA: TGTGCCAGCACCGGAGAGGCCTATGGCTACACCTTC; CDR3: CASTGEAYGYTF
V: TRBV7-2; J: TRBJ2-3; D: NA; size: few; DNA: TGTGCCAGCAGCTTAGAATATTCGGGAGATACGCAGTATTTT; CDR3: CASSLEYSGDTQYF